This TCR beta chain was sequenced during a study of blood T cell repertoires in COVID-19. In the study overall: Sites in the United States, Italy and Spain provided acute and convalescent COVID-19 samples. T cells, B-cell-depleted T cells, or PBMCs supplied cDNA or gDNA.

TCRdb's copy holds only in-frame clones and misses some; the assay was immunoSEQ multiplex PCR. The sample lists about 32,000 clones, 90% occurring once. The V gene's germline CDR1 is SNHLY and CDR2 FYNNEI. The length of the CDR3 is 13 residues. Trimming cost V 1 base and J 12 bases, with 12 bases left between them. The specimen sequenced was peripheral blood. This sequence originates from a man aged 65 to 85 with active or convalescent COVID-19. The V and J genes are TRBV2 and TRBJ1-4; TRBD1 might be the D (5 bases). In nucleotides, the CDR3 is TGTGCCAGCAGTGAAGGGGCGGGGGTAGAACTGTTTTTT. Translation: CASSEGAGVELFF.